The source of this T cell receptor (beta chain) is a study of T cells in Graves' hyperthyroidism and ophthalmopathy. For Graves' hyperthyroidism to be stable, ophthalmopathy could not progress within 18 months. TCR beta CDR3 regions were amplified from RNA. TCR CDR3 underwent first-round RT-PCR with the HTBI primer set. In TCRdb, the multiplex PCR reads were re-called with MiXCR into one record per CDR3 protein. The table shows 90,000 to 120,000 distinct CDR3 sequences, with about 15% occurring only once. Study-wide findings and caveats: Blood held most thyroid clonotypes expanded above 0.001 frequency. Researchers report that a 13 V-J model separated ophthalmopathy from stable hyperthyroidism.

This CDR3 has 15 amino acids. Germline V gene sequence: CDR1 SGHDN, CDR2 FVKESK. Trimming took off 1 base at V and 1 base at J, with 7 bases between the two ends. In this sample, this clonotype turned up many times. Its cognate antigen is unknown. Sequencing input: blood. V is TRBV14 and J is TRBJ2-2; D remains unclear. The clonotype was recovered from a woman in her forties or fifties with Graves' hyperthyroidism. The CDR3: CASSQALQNTGELFF. The CDR3 DNA follows: TGTGCCAGCAGCCAAGCACTTCAGAACACCGGGGAGCTGTTTTTT.